Detailed here is one T cell receptor (beta chain). The specificity of this receptor is unknown. Base qualities are not recorded, but no much larger clone differs from it by a single base. The sample belongs to a study of T-cell memory formation after mild COVID-19 listed by TCRdb under 2021. Regarding the complete study: Most TCR sequence clusters were specific to one of the two donors. Longitudinal TCRalpha and TCRbeta repertoire sequencing tracked T-cell clones expanding and contracting after mild COVID-19 in a couple of donors. Two young, previously healthy adult volunteers, one female and one male, were included in the cohort.

The full study reports these points: Some responding clones were detected in pre-infection memory, suggesting pre-existing cross-reactive memory T cells joined the SARS-CoV-2 response. Contracting CD4+ clones appeared mostly in the CM and EM memory subsets, whereas CD8+ clones were enriched in EMRA. From day 15 to 85, contracting clones showed balanced CD4/CD8 phenotypes, whereas a second wave of clones that expanded from day 15 to 37 leaned towards CD4+. The second-wave clones that peaked on day 37 were not confirmed to be SARS-CoV-2 specific. The study covered only two mild cases, and larger cohorts including severe cases with pre-infection samples were considered necessary.

The CDR3 sequence holds 16 residues, the cysteine and phenylalanine included. Left in the record is the CDR3 DNA by itself, 48 bases read in frame from the first base. CDR1 and CDR2 are drawn from the germline V gene: SQVTM, ANQGSEA. The germline ends are 16 bases apart after V is trimmed by 4 bases and J by 0 bases. Ficoll-Paque density gradient centrifugation was the method used to isolate PBMCs. Sequenced on an Illumina NovaSeq 6000. Using 5'RACE with constant-segment primers, TCRalpha and TCRbeta cDNA libraries were constructed, with sample barcodes and unique molecular identifiers added in the process. Trizol reagent was used to extract RNA from every sample. The libraries were amplified in two PCR steps, and the second step added a second sample barcode and Illumina TruSeq adapters. Libraries were sequenced on an Illumina NovaSeq with 2 x 150 bp paired-end reads. The authors' analysis ran thus. Demultiplexing of reads and collapsing into UMI-guided consensus sequences were performed with migec v1.2.7. With mixcr v2.1.11, UMI consensuses were aligned to TRA and TRB V and J templates and assembled into clonotypes. Expanded or contracted clonotypes were those called significant by both edgeR and NoisET, with noise models trained on biological replicates. For edgeR calls, the thresholds were a false discovery rate-adjusted p below 0.01 and a log2 fold-change of 1. PCA with hierarchical clustering of max-normalized trajectories of the 1000 most abundant clonotypes was used as exploratory dynamics analysis. The CD4 or CD8 phenotype of responding clones was assigned using the separately sequenced CD4+ and CD8+ repertoires. The public reads were reanalyzed by TCRdb: fastp trimming at Q25, MiXCR alignment, in-frame beta chains only. All rows with the same CDR3 protein become a single entry with the most common DNA and genes. The V and J calls follow TCRdb's processing rather than the paper's. In all, the sample holds a few hundred thousand distinct CDR3 sequences, and 16% of those were seen once. The biggest ten clones account for 20% to 25% of the sample.

Sequenced material: PBMCs or a T cell subset sorted from them (not recorded which). The V and J segments used are TRBV29-1 and TRBJ1-3, with TRBD1 perhaps the D gene, on 6 matching bases. This clonotype was sampled from a man aged 18 to 29 who had mild COVID-19 (a few samples of this study predate the infection). The sample titles of this study are shuffled in the database, so cell type and time point are left out; the donor was told from shared clones. The sequenced DNA is TGCAGCGTTGTGGTAGGGACAATCCTCTCTGGAAACACCATATATTTT. The translation is CSVVVGTILSGNTIYF.